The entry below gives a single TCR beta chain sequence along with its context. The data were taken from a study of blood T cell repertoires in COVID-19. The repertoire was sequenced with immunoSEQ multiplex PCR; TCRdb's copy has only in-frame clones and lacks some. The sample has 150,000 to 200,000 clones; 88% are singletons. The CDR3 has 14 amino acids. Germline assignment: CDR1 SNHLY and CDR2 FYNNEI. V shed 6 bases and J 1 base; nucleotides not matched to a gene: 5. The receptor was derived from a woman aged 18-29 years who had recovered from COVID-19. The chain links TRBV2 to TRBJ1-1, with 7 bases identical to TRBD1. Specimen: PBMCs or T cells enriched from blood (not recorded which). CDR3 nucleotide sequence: TGTGCCAGCAGCGTCCGGGACAGGAACACTGAAGCTTTCTTT. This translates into CASSVRDRNTEAFF.